Listed below are T cell receptor beta chains from one sample, sequenced in a study of cytomegalovirus exposure and HLA in healthy donors. The table came from immunoSEQ multiplex PCR; TCRdb's copy has only in-frame clones and leaves some out. The data show roughly 120,000 clones, approximately 80% seen once. Sequenced sample: PBMCs. The source of these receptors is a young man in good health and CMV-seropositive. Each CDR3 is given with its conserved first and last residue. Each record gives: J gene, V gene, D gene, clone size, CDR3 DNA, CDR3 protein. D genes are given only for firm matches. Some rows have no size entry. The others give once, few or many, or a class for an expanded clone.

J gene: TRBJ2-1; V gene: TRBV25-1; D gene: TRBD1; clone size: .; CDR3 DNA: TGTGCCAGCAGCAGGACAGGGTCCTACAATGAGCAGTTCTTC; CDR3 protein: CASSRTGSYNEQFF
J gene: TRBJ1-6; V gene: TRBV21-1; D gene: .; clone size: .; CDR3 DNA: TGTGCCAGCAGCAAAGGGTTAAAGAGAGGCTCACCCCTCCACTTT; CDR3 protein: CASSKGLKRGSPLHF
J gene: TRBJ1-5; V gene: TRBV7-9; D gene: .; clone size: few; CDR3 DNA: TGTGCCAGCAGCTTTAGTGGCAATCAGCCCCAGCATTTT; CDR3 protein: CASSFSGNQPQHF
J gene: TRBJ2-7; V gene: TRBV6-5; D gene: TRBD2; clone size: .; CDR3 DNA: TGTGCCAGCACCTCTGGACTAGCGGGAAGCCAGGAGCAGTACTTC; CDR3 protein: CASTSGLAGSQEQYF
J gene: TRBJ2-2; V gene: TRBV7-9; D gene: TRBD2; clone size: .; CDR3 DNA: TGTGCCAGCAGCTACATAGCGGGAGGGCCTGCCGGGGAGCTGTTTTTT; CDR3 protein: CASSYIAGGPAGELFF
J gene: TRBJ1-1; V gene: TRBV4-2; D gene: .; clone size: .; CDR3 DNA: TGTGCCAGCAGCCAAGATTGGGCCAGGGCCACTGAAGCTTTCTTT; CDR3 protein: CASSQDWARATEAFF
J gene: TRBJ1-1; V gene: TRBV5-1; D gene: TRBD1; clone size: .; CDR3 DNA: TGCGCCAGCAGCACTGGACAGGGTTGGACTGAAGCTTTCTTT; CDR3 protein: CASSTGQGWTEAFF
J gene: TRBJ2-5; V gene: TRBV28; D gene: .; clone size: .; CDR3 DNA: TGTGCCAGCAGTTTCAGGGCAGGGTTTAGAAGTAGTGAGACCCAGTACTTC; CDR3 protein: CASSFRAGFRSSETQYF
J gene: TRBJ2-7; V gene: TRBV7-8; D gene: TRBD2; clone size: .; CDR3 DNA: TGTGCCAGCAGCTTAGTACCTAGCGGGAACTACGAGCAGTACTTC; CDR3 protein: CASSLVPSGNYEQYF
J gene: TRBJ1-3; V gene: TRBV9; D gene: .; clone size: .; CDR3 DNA: TGTGCCAGCAGCCGCGCCGGAGCCCATGGAAACACCATATATTTT; CDR3 protein: CASSRAGAHGNTIYF